Reported below is one TCR beta chain. V dropped 6 bases and J dropped 0 bases, with 9 bases sitting between them. Germline V gene sequence: CDR1 MNHNS, CDR2 SASEGT. The CDR3 covers 14 residues. Researchers took blood at baseline, on cycle 4 day 1, and on cycle 7 day 1. This record comes from a study of OX40 agonist ivuxolimab in advanced cancers. Data came from immunoSEQ multiplex PCR; TCRdb stores just in-frame clones and leaves some out. The sample lists 77,000 or so clones; more than 90% were seen once. Sequenced here: CD4+ or CD8+ T cells sorted from blood, sampled in a trial of the OX40 agonist ivuxolimab. This clonotype originated in an adult with an advanced solid tumor such as melanoma, head and neck, liver or kidney cancer. The chain uses TRBV6-1 and TRBJ1-5, with D unresolved. CDR3 in amino acids: CASRLRDSNQPQHF. As DNA, the CDR3 is TGTGCCAGCAGATTGAGAGATAGCAATCAGCCCCAGCATTTT.